This T cell receptor (beta chain) was found in a study of tumor T cells in aggressive B-cell lymphoma. Clones were sequenced by immunoSEQ multiplex PCR, and TCRdb holds only the in-frame ones, with some missing. The sample includes 6,000 to 8,500 clones, around 83% seen only once; the top ten take over 2.5%. From germline, CDR1 is MNHEY and CDR2 SMNVEV (reference sequence). This CDR3 is 16 amino acids long. J was trimmed by 11 bases and V by 0 bases; bases with no gene match: 11. This receptor was taken from an adult with diffuse large B cell lymphoma. The chain joins TRBV27 to TRBJ1-5; 9 bases map to TRBD1. The sample was tumor tissue. The CDR3 DNA reads TGTGCCAGCAGTTTATCGGCGGGAACAGGGGGCTTGGCCCAGCATTTT. Amino acid sequence: CASSLSAGTGGLAQHF.